This T cell receptor beta chain was profiled in a study of CXCR3-negative and CXCR3-positive naive CD8 T cells. For the study at large: The libraries together contributed 120 million to 150 million TRB reads, each supplying about 1.5 +/- 0.3 million. Regarding the study as a whole: Diversity in memory CD8+ cells fell much lower than the comparably high levels seen in both naive subsets. When CXCR3-positive naive cells were set against CXCR3-negative naive cells, the former had more hydrophobic TRB CDR3s.

It was by 5' RACE with UMI labels that the TRB cDNA libraries were prepared. With the 5' RACE reads reprocessed, TCRdb shows one record per CDR3 protein and no DNA. This listing includes about 120,000 distinct CDR3 sequences. The CDR3 covers 15 residues. CDR1 and CDR2 from the germline V gene are SEHNR and FQNEAQ (reference sequence). Comments on this clonotype: Its matching antigen is unknown.

At 300,000 cells each, triplicate sorts were carried out for each CD8+ T cell subset. This TCR was sampled from a human donor in good health. Some clones in this sample may be carry-over from other donors' samples. The chain combines TRBV7-9 with TRBJ2-7; TCRdb's assignment of TRBD1 cannot be checked, as there is no DNA. Sequencing was performed on naive CXCR3+ CD8+ T cells from blood. Subset described: CD45RO-CCR7+CD27+CD95- naive CD8+ T cells expressing CXCR3 (TNR3+). The CDR3 sequence is CASSSPQGVSYEQYF.